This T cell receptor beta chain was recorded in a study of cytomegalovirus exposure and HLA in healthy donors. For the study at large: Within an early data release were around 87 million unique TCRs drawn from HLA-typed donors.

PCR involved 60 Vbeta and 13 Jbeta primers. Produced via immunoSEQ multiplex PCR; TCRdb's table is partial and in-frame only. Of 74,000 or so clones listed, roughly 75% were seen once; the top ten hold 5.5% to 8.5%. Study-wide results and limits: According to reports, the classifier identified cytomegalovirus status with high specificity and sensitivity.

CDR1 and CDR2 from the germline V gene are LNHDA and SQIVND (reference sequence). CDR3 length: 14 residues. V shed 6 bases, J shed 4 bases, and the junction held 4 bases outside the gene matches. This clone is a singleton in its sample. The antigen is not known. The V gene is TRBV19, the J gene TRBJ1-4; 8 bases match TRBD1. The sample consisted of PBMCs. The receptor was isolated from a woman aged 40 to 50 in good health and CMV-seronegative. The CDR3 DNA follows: TGTGCCAGTAGCAGGGGGCAGAGTAATGAAAAACTGTTTTTT. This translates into CASSRGQSNEKLFF.